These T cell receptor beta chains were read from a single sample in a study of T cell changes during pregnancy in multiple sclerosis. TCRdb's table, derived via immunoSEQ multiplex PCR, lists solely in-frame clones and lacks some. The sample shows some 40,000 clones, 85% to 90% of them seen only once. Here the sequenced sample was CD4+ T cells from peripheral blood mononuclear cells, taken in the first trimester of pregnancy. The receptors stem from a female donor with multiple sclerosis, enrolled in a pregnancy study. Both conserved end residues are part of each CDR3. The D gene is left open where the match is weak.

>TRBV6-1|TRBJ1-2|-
CASSPTAFKNYGYTF
TGTGCCAGCAGTCCGACAGCATTCAAGAACTATGGCTACACCTTC
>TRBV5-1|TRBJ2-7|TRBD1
CASSLTGQGPSYEQYF
TGCGCCAGCAGCTTGACGGGACAGGGACCTTCCTACGAGCAGTACTTC
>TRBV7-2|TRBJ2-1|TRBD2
CASKISGSVYNEQFF
TGTGCCAGCAAGATCAGCGGGAGCGTCTACAATGAGCAGTTCTTC
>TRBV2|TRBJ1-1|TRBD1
CASRRTGENTEAFF
TGTGCCAGCAGGAGAACAGGGGAGAACACTGAAGCTTTCTTT
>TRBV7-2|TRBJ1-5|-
CASSLRGGAGGNQPQHF
TGTGCCAGCAGCTTAAGGGGGGGTGCAGGCGGCAATCAGCCCCAGCATTTT
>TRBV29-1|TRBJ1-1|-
CSVGSRGANTEAFF
TGCAGCGTTGGTTCGCGGGGGGCGAACACTGAAGCTTTCTTT
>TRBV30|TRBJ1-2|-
CAWSPPGGLGGYTF
TGTGCCTGGAGTCCCCCCGGGGGTCTGGGGGGCTACACCTTC
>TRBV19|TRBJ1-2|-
CASTRLDGGYGYTF
TGTGCCAGTACCCGATTGGACGGAGGCTATGGCTACACCTTC
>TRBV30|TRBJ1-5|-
CAWSGGDNQPQHF
TGTGCCTGGAGTGGAGGAGACAATCAGCCCCAGCATTTT
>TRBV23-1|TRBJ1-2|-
CATPWVGVQINYGYTF
TGCGCCACCCCGTGGGTCGGGGTCCAGATTAACTATGGCTACACCTTC
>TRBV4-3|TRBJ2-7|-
CASSIGRGSYEQYF
TGCGCCAGCAGTATCGGCCGGGGTTCCTACGAGCAGTACTTC
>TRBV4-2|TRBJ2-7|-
CASSQDNSGGYEQYF
TGTGCCAGCAGCCAAGATAATAGCGGCGGCTACGAGCAGTACTTC
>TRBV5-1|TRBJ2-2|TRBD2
CASSLFVTSGRATNTGELFF
TGCGCCAGCAGCTTGTTCGTGACTAGCGGGAGGGCAACGAACACCGGGGAGCTGTTTTTT
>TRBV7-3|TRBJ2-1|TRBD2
CASSQTGGPGNEQFF
TGTGCCAGCAGCCAAACGGGAGGGCCGGGCAATGAGCAGTTCTTC
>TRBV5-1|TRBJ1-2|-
CASSLATGQTGGYTF
TGCGCCAGCAGCTTGGCCACCGGACAAACCGGGGGCTACACCTTC
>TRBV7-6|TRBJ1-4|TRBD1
CASSLSLTGGNEKLFF
TGTGCCAGCAGCTTAAGTCTGACAGGGGGGAATGAAAAACTGTTTTTT
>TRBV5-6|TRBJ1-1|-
CASSVLDRNAFF
TGTGCCAGCAGCGTATTAGACAGGAACGCTTTCTTT
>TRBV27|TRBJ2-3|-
CASSSLGGGGGTDTQYF
TGTGCCAGCAGTTCCCTCGGCGGAGGAGGGGGCACAGATACGCAGTATTTT
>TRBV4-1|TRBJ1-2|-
CASSPREGSHYGYTF
TGCGCCAGCAGCCCCCGGGAAGGGAGCCACTATGGCTACACCTTC
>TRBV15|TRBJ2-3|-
CATSRDWRRAQQYTQYF
TGTGCCACCAGCAGAGATTGGAGGAGGGCCCAGCAGTATACGCAGTATTTT
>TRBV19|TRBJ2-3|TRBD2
CASSNPRTSRRDTQYF
TGTGCCAGTAGTAACCCCCGGACTAGTCGACGTGATACGCAGTATTTT
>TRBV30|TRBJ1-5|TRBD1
CAWSDDRGNQPQHF
TGTGCCTGGAGCGATGACAGGGGGAATCAGCCCCAGCATTTT
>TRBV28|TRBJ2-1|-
CASRRGLSYNEQFF
TGTGCCAGCAGGCGGGGACTCTCCTACAATGAGCAGTTCTTC
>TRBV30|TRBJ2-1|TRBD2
CAWSVLLAGDNEQFF
TGTGCCTGGAGTGTACTTCTAGCGGGGGACAATGAGCAGTTCTTC
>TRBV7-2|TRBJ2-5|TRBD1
CASSLGQAFKETQYF
TGTGCCAGCAGCTTGGGACAGGCTTTTAAGGAGACCCAGTACTTC
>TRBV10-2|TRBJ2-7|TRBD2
CASSVASGRSSYEQYF
TGCGCCAGCAGTGTGGCTAGCGGGCGGAGCTCCTACGAGCAGTACTTC
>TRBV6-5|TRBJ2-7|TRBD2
CASSYGGTSGREQYF
TGTGCCAGCAGTTACGGGGGGACTAGCGGGCGAGAGCAGTACTTC
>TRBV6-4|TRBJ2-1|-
CASSDRIGREQFF
TGTGCCAGCAGTGACAGGATAGGGAGGGAGCAGTTCTTC
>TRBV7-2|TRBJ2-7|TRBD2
CASSLQRDHEQYF
TGTGCCAGCAGCTTACAGCGGGACCACGAGCAGTACTTC
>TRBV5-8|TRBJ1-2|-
CASSLKGYTF
TGTGCCAGCAGCCTAAAAGGCTACACCTTC
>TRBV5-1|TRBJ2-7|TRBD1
CASSWGQGTEQYF
TGCGCCAGCAGCTGGGGACAGGGAACCGAGCAGTACTTC
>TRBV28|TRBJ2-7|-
CASSLGREQYF
TGTGCCAGCAGTTTAGGGAGGGAGCAGTACTTC
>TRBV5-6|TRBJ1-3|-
CASSLVGGSGNTIYF
TGTGCCAGCAGCTTAGTTGGAGGCTCTGGAAACACCATATATTTT
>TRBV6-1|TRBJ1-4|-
CASSESRRGVTNEKLFF
TGTGCCAGCAGTGAAAGTAGGAGGGGCGTAACTAATGAAAAACTGTTTTTT
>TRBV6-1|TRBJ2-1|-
CASSGREIRFNEQFF
TGTGCCAGCAGTGGCCGGGAGATCCGGTTCAATGAGCAGTTCTTC